A selection of T cell receptor beta chains follows, all from one sample in a study of cytotoxic CD8 clonotypes in ibrutinib-treated CLL. Sequencing used immunoSEQ multiplex PCR; TCRdb keeps in-frame clones, though not all of them. The sample carries approximately 130,000 clones, roughly 84% recorded once. The source was PBMCs, collected after 24 months of ibrutinib treatment. Every receptor here comes from a human donor with chronic lymphocytic leukemia. Each CDR3 is given with its conserved first and last residue. Each record gives: clone size, D gene, V gene, J gene, CDR3 DNA, CDR3 protein. The D gene is left open where the match is weak. Rows give clone size only sometimes, using once, few, many, or a class for an expanded clone.

clone size: once; D gene: TRBD1; V gene: TRBV28; J gene: TRBJ2-1; CDR3 DNA: TGTGCCAGCAGTTTGAGGGGGCCCGACAATGAGCAGTTCTTC; CDR3 protein: CASSLRGPDNEQFF
clone size: few; D gene: TRBD1; V gene: TRBV30; J gene: TRBJ1-1; CDR3 DNA: TGTGCCTGGAGTGATACAGGGGCATCTGAAGCTTTCTTT; CDR3 protein: CAWSDTGASEAFF
clone size: .; D gene: .; V gene: TRBV6-5; J gene: TRBJ2-7; CDR3 DNA: TGTGCCAGCAGTTACCGATACGAGCAGTACTTC; CDR3 protein: CASSYRYEQYF
clone size: .; D gene: .; V gene: TRBV29-1; J gene: TRBJ1-1; CDR3 DNA: TGCAGCGGGCGTTCAAGGATGAACACTGAAGCTTTCTTT; CDR3 protein: CSGRSRMNTEAFF
clone size: few; D gene: .; V gene: TRBV19; J gene: TRBJ2-1; CDR3 DNA: TGTGCCAGTAGTATATCGCAGGGAGCCAATGAGCAGTTCTTC; CDR3 protein: CASSISQGANEQFF
clone size: .; D gene: TRBD1; V gene: TRBV15; J gene: TRBJ1-2; CDR3 DNA: TGTGCCACCAGCAGAGGGACAGGGGGCTCGGGCTACACCTTC; CDR3 protein: CATSRGTGGSGYTF
clone size: once; D gene: TRBD2; V gene: TRBV4-3; J gene: TRBJ2-1; CDR3 DNA: TGCGCCAGCAGCCAAGATTCAGCGGGGGGGCTTGGTGAGCAGTTCTTC; CDR3 protein: CASSQDSAGGLGEQFF
clone size: .; D gene: .; V gene: TRBV29-1; J gene: TRBJ1-5; CDR3 DNA: TGCAGCGTTCAAGGTGATAGCAATCAGCCCCAGCATTTT; CDR3 protein: CSVQGDSNQPQHF
clone size: once; D gene: .; V gene: TRBV10-1; J gene: TRBJ1-1; CDR3 DNA: TGCGCCAGCAGTGAATCGGGGGCGAAAAACACTGAAGCTTTCTTT; CDR3 protein: CASSESGAKNTEAFF
clone size: .; D gene: .; V gene: TRBV25-1; J gene: TRBJ1-4; CDR3 DNA: TGTGCCAGCAGTGAAGGTTGGACAACTAATGAAAAACTGTTTTTT; CDR3 protein: CASSEGWTTNEKLFF
clone size: few; D gene: .; V gene: TRBV4-3; J gene: TRBJ1-2; CDR3 DNA: TGCGCCAGCAGCCAAGAGGTAGGGAGGCTTGCTGGCTACACCTTC; CDR3 protein: CASSQEVGRLAGYTF
clone size: .; D gene: TRBD1; V gene: TRBV6-6; J gene: TRBJ2-1; CDR3 DNA: TGTGCCAGCAGTTACAGACAGGGATACAATGAGCAGTTCTTC; CDR3 protein: CASSYRQGYNEQFF
clone size: .; D gene: .; V gene: TRBV21-1; J gene: TRBJ2-4; CDR3 DNA: TGTGCCAGCACCTACCCGGGGTTAGCCAAAAACATTCAGTACTTC; CDR3 protein: CASTYPGLAKNIQYF
clone size: .; D gene: .; V gene: TRBV5-1; J gene: TRBJ1-2; CDR3 DNA: TGCGCCAGCAGCTTGGACAGCTACTATGGCTACACCTTC; CDR3 protein: CASSLDSYYGYTF
clone size: .; D gene: .; V gene: TRBV10-1; J gene: TRBJ1-2; CDR3 DNA: TGCGCCAGTAGTGCAGGGCATAGGGTAGGGTATGGCTACACCTTC; CDR3 protein: CASSAGHRVGYGYTF
clone size: once; D gene: TRBD1; V gene: TRBV18; J gene: TRBJ2-1; CDR3 DNA: TGTGCCAGCTCAACAGGGGGCTGGAATGAGCAGTTCTTC; CDR3 protein: CASSTGGWNEQFF
clone size: .; D gene: .; V gene: TRBV11-2; J gene: TRBJ1-3; CDR3 DNA: TGTGCCAGCAGCTCCCGTCCCACCTCTGGAAACACCATATATTTT; CDR3 protein: CASSSRPTSGNTIYF
clone size: .; D gene: .; V gene: TRBV30; J gene: TRBJ1-1; CDR3 DNA: TGTGCCTGGAGTGGCGAAAGGGGGGGAGGTGAAGCTTTCTTT; CDR3 protein: CAWSGERGGGEAFF
clone size: .; D gene: TRBD2; V gene: TRBV7-3; J gene: TRBJ2-1; CDR3 DNA: TGTGCCAGCAGCCCTATAGCGGGGGGCTACAATGAGCAGTTCTTC; CDR3 protein: CASSPIAGGYNEQFF
clone size: .; D gene: .; V gene: TRBV10-3; J gene: TRBJ2-7; CDR3 DNA: TGTGCCATCAGTGAACAGGGCTCCTACGAGCAGTACTTC; CDR3 protein: CAISEQGSYEQYF
clone size: once; D gene: .; V gene: TRBV28; J gene: TRBJ2-7; CDR3 DNA: TGTGCCAGCAGTTATCCCGGGGAGGACCACGAGCAGTACTTC; CDR3 protein: CASSYPGEDHEQYF
clone size: .; D gene: .; V gene: TRBV5-1; J gene: TRBJ1-6; CDR3 DNA: TGCGCCAGCAGCTTGGATTCCGGGAACGGATCACCCCTCCACTTT; CDR3 protein: CASSLDSGNGSPLHF
clone size: .; D gene: .; V gene: TRBV6-1; J gene: TRBJ2-1; CDR3 DNA: TGTGCCAGCAGCCCCGAGTGGGGGAATGAGCAGTTCTTC; CDR3 protein: CASSPEWGNEQFF
clone size: .; D gene: .; V gene: TRBV2; J gene: TRBJ1-1; CDR3 DNA: TGTGCCAGCAGTGGAGAGTTTAACACTGAAGCTTTCTTT; CDR3 protein: CASSGEFNTEAFF
clone size: .; D gene: TRBD2; V gene: TRBV11-3; J gene: TRBJ2-1; CDR3 DNA: TGTGCCAGCAGCTTGGGAGTAGCGGGGGGCTCCTACAATGAGCAGTTCTTC; CDR3 protein: CASSLGVAGGSYNEQFF
clone size: .; D gene: TRBD1; V gene: TRBV30; J gene: TRBJ1-6; CDR3 DNA: TGTGCCTGGTCCCGGGACAGCAAAAATTCACCCCTCCACTTT; CDR3 protein: CAWSRDSKNSPLHF
clone size: once; D gene: .; V gene: TRBV27; J gene: TRBJ2-1; CDR3 DNA: TGTGCCAGCTCCCTAGCGCGTGTTTACAATGAGCAGTTCTTC; CDR3 protein: CASSLARVYNEQFF
clone size: once; D gene: .; V gene: TRBV6-5; J gene: TRBJ2-3; CDR3 DNA: TGTGCCAGCAGTTCCCCCCGGACTGGGGGGGATACGCAGTATTTT; CDR3 protein: CASSSPRTGGDTQYF
clone size: .; D gene: TRBD1; V gene: TRBV15; J gene: TRBJ1-4; CDR3 DNA: TGTGCCACCGACAGGGGTTGGGGTGAAAAACTGTTTTTT; CDR3 protein: CATDRGWGEKLFF
clone size: .; D gene: TRBD2; V gene: TRBV19; J gene: TRBJ2-7; CDR3 DNA: TGTGCCAGTAGTATCGGACTAGCGGGAGCCTACGAGCAGTACTTC; CDR3 protein: CASSIGLAGAYEQYF
clone size: .; D gene: .; V gene: TRBV7-9; J gene: TRBJ1-4; CDR3 DNA: TGTGCCAGCAGCGAGGTAACAAATGAAAAACTGTTTTTT; CDR3 protein: CASSEVTNEKLFF
clone size: few; D gene: TRBD2; V gene: TRBV2; J gene: TRBJ2-3; CDR3 DNA: TGTGCCAGCCTCTCTAGCGGGGGGACAGATACGCAGTATTTT; CDR3 protein: CASLSSGGTDTQYF
clone size: few; D gene: .; V gene: TRBV6-5; J gene: TRBJ1-2; CDR3 DNA: TGTGCCAGCAGCCCCGATTCCTATGGCTACACCTTC; CDR3 protein: CASSPDSYGYTF
clone size: .; D gene: .; V gene: TRBV5-1; J gene: TRBJ2-7; CDR3 DNA: TGCGCCAGCAGTGAACGGGGGAGCTCCTACGAGCAGTACTTC; CDR3 protein: CASSERGSSYEQYF
clone size: .; D gene: .; V gene: TRBV10-2; J gene: TRBJ1-6; CDR3 DNA: TGCGCCAGCAGTGAGTCTCTTGGCCGGTATAATTCACCCCTCCACTTT; CDR3 protein: CASSESLGRYNSPLHF
clone size: .; D gene: TRBD1; V gene: TRBV5-1; J gene: TRBJ1-2; CDR3 DNA: TGCGCCAGCAGCCAGACCGCTGGACAGGGGGTATATGGCTACACCTTC; CDR3 protein: CASSQTAGQGVYGYTF
clone size: .; D gene: .; V gene: TRBV7-2; J gene: TRBJ1-4; CDR3 DNA: TGTGCCAGCAGCTCCGGAAAGGGGGATGAAAAACTGTTTTTT; CDR3 protein: CASSSGKGDEKLFF
clone size: few; D gene: .; V gene: TRBV6-5; J gene: TRBJ1-1; CDR3 DNA: TGTGCCAGCAGGAGGAGCGTGAACACTGAAGCTTTCTTT; CDR3 protein: CASRRSVNTEAFF
clone size: .; D gene: TRBD1; V gene: TRBV7-2; J gene: TRBJ2-3; CDR3 DNA: TGTGCCAGCAGCTTAGCGGGACAGGGGAACACAGATACGCAGTATTTT; CDR3 protein: CASSLAGQGNTDTQYF
clone size: few; D gene: .; V gene: TRBV7-9; J gene: TRBJ1-2; CDR3 DNA: TGTGCCAGCAGCGGGGGAAACTATGGCTACACCTTC; CDR3 protein: CASSGGNYGYTF
clone size: .; D gene: .; V gene: TRBV27; J gene: TRBJ2-5; CDR3 DNA: TGTGCCAGCAGTTTATTGGGGGCGGAGGAGACCCAGTACTTC; CDR3 protein: CASSLLGAEETQYF